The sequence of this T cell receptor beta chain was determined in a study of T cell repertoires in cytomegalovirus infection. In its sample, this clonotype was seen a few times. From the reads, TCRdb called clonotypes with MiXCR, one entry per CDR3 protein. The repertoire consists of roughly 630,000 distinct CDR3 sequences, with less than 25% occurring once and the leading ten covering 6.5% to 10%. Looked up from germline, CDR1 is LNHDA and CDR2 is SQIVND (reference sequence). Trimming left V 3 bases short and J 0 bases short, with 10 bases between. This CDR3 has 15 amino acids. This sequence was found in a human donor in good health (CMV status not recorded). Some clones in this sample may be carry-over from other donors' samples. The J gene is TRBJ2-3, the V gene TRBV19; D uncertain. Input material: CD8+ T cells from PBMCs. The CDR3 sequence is CASSIRHFSTDTQYF. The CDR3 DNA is TGTGCCAGTAGTATTCGGCATTTTAGCACAGATACGCAGTATTTT.